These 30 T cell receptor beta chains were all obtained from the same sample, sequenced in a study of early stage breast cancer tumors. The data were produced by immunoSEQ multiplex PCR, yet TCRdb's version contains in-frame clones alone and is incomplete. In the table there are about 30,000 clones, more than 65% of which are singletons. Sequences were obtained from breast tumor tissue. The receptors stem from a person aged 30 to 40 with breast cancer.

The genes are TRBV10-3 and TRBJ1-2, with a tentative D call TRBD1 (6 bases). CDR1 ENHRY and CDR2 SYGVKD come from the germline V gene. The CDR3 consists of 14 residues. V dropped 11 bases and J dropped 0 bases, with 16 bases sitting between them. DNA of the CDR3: TGTGCCTCCCGGGGACATCTACCTAACTATGGCTACACCTTC. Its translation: CASRGHLPNYGYTF.

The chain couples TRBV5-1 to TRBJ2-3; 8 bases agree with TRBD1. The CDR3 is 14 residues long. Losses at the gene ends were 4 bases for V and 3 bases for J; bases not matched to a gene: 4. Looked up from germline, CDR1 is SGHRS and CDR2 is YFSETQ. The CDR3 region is CASSRGQGTDTQYF. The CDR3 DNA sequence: TGCGCCAGCAGCCGTGGACAGGGAACAGATACGCAGTATTTT.

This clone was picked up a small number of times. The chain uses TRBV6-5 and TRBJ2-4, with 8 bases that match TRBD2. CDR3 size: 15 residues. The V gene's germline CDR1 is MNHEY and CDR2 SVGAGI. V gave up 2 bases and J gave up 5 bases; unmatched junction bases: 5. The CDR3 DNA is TGTGCCAGCAGTTACGCAGCGGGAGCTCAAAACATTCAGTACTTC. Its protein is CASSYAAGAQNIQYF.

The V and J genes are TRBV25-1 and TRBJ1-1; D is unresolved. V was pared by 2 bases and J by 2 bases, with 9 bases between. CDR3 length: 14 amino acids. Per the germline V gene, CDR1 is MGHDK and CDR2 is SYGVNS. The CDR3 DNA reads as TGTGCCAGCAGTGAACGACACCATAACACTGAAGCTTTCTTT. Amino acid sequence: CASSERHHNTEAFF.

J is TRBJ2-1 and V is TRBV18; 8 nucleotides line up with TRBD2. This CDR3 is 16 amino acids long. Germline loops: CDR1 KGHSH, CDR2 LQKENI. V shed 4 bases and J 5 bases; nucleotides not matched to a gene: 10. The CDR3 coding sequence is TGTGCCAGCTCACTCGCGGGGGGTAGCGGTAACAATGAGCAGTTCTTC. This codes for CASSLAGGSGNNEQFF. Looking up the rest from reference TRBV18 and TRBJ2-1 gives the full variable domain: NAGVMQNPRHLVRRRGQEARLRCSPMKGHSHVYWYRQLPEEGLKFMVYLQKENIIDESGMPKERFSAEFPKEGPSILRIQQVVRGDSAAYFCASSLAGGSGNNEQFFGPGTRLTVL.

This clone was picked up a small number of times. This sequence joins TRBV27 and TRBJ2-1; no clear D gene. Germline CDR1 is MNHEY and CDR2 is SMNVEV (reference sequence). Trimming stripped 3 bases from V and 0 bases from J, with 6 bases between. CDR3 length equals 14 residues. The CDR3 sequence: CASSLGSSYNEQFF. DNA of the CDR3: TGTGCCAGCAGTTTGGGCAGCTCCTACAATGAGCAGTTCTTC.

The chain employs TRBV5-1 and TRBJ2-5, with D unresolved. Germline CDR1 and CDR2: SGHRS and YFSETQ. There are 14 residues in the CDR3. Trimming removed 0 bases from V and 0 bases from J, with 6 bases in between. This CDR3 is CASSLVPDQETQYF. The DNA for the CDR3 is TGCGCCAGCAGCTTGGTACCTGACCAAGAGACCCAGTACTTC.

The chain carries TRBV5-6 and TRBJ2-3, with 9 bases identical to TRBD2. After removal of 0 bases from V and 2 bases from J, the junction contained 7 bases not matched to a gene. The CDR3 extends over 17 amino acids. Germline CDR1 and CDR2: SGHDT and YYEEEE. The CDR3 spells CASSLGGRATYTDTQYF. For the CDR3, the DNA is TGTGCCAGCAGCTTGGGCGGGAGGGCGACGTACACAGATACGCAGTATTTT.

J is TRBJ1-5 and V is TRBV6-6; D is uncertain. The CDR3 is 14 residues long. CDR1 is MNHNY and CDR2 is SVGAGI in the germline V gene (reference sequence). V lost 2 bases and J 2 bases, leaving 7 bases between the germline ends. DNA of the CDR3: TGTGCCAGCAGTTACGATGGGGGCAATCAGCCCCAGCATTTT. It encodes CASSYDGGNQPQHF.

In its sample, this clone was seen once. CDR3 DNA sequence: TGTGCCAGCAGCTTCGCCAGGAGGGATACGCAGTATTTT. This sequence encodes CASSFARRDTQYF. The genes are TRBV7-3 and TRBJ2-3, with D possibly TRBD2 on 5 matching bases. CDR3 length equals 13 residues. CDR1 SGHTA and CDR2 FQGTGA come from the germline V gene. Trimming took off 3 bases at V and 6 bases at J, with 10 bases between the two ends.

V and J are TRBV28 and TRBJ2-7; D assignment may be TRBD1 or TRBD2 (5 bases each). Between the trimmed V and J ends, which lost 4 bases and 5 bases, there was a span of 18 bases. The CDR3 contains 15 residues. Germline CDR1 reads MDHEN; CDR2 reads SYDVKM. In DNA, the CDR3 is TGTGCCAGCAGTTCACCGGGGCAGGCAAGCCACGAGCAGTACTTC. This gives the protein CASSSPGQASHEQYF.

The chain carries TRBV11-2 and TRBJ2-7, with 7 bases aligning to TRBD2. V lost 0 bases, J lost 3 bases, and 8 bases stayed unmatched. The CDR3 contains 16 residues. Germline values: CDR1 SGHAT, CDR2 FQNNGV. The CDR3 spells CASSLDKRGLNYEQYF. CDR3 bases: TGTGCCAGCAGCTTAGATAAGCGGGGCCTAAACTACGAGCAGTACTTC.

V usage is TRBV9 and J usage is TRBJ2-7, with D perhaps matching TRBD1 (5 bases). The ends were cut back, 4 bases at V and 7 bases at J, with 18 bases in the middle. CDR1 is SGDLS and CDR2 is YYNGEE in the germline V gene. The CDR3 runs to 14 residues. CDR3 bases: TGTGCCAGCAGCCGTTTAACTGATGCAGGGGAGCAGTACTTC. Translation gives CASSRLTDAGEQYF. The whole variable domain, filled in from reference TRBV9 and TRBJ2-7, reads DSGVTQTPKHLITATGQRVTLRCSPRSGDLSVYWYQQSLDQGLQFLIQYYNGEERAKGNILERFSAQQFPDLHSELNLSSLELGDSALYFCASSRLTDAGEQYFGPGTRLTVT.

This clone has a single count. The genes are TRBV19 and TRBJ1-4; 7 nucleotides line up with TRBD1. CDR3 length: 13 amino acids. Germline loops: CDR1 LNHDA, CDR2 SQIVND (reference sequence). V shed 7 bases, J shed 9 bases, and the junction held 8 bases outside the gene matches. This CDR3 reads CASITRDSKKLFF. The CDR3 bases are TGTGCCAGTATCACACGGGACAGTAAAAAACTGTTTTTT.

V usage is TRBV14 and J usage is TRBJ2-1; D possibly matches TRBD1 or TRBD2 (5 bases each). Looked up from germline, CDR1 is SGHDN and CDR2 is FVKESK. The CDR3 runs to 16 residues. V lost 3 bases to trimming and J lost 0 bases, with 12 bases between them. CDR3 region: CASSQGTASSYNEQFF. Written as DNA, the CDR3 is TGTGCCAGCAGCCAGGGGACGGCGAGCTCCTACAATGAGCAGTTCTTC. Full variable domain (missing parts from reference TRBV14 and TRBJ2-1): EAGVTQFPSHSVIEKGQTVTLRCDPISGHDNLYWYRRVMGKEIKFLLHFVKESKQDESGMPNNRFLAERTGGTYSTLKVQPAELEDSGVYFCASSQGTASSYNEQFFGPGTRLTVL.

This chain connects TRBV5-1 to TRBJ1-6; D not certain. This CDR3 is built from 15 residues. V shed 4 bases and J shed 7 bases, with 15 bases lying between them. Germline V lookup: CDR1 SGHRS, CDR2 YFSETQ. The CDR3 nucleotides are TGCGCCAGCAGCCCGGGGTCTTTGGGGAATTCACCCCTCCACTTT. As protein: CASSPGSLGNSPLHF.

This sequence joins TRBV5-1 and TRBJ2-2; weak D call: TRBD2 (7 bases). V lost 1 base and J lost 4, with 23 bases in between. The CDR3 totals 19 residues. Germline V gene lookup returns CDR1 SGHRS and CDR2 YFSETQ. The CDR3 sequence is CASSLLRGGVEGPTGELFF. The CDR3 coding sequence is TGCGCCAGCAGCTTGCTGAGGGGGGGAGTTGAGGGGCCCACCGGGGAGCTGTTTTTT.

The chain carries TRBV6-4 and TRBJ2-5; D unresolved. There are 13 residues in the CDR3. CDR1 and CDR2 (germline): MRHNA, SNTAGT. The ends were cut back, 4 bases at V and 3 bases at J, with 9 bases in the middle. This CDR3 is CASSGHLKETQYF. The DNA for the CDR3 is TGTGCCAGCAGTGGCCACTTAAAAGAGACCCAGTACTTC.

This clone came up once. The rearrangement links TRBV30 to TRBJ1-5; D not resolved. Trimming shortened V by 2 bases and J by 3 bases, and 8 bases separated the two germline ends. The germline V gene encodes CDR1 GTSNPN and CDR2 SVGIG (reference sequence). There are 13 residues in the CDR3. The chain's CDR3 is CAWSKSSNQPQHF. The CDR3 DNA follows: TGTGCCTGGAGTAAATCATCCAATCAGCCCCAGCATTTT.

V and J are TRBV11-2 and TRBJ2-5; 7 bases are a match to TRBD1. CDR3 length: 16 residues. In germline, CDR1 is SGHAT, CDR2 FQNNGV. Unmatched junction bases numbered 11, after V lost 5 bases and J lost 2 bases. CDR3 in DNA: TGTGCCAGCAGCCCCCTTAAGGGGGCAGGACAAGAGACCCAGTACTTC. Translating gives CASSPLKGAGQETQYF.

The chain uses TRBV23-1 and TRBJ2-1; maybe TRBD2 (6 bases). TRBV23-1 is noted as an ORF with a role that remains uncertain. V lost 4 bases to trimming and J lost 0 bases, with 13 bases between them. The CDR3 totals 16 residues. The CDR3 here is CASSPVAASSYNEQFF. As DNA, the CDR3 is TGCGCCAGCAGTCCAGTAGCGGCCAGCTCCTACAATGAGCAGTTCTTC.

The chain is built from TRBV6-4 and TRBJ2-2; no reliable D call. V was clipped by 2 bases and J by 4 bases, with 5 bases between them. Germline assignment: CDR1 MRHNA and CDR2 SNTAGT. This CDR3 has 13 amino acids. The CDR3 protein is CASSDRGTGELFF. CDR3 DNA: TGTGCCAGCAGTGACCGCGGCACCGGGGAGCTGTTTTTT.

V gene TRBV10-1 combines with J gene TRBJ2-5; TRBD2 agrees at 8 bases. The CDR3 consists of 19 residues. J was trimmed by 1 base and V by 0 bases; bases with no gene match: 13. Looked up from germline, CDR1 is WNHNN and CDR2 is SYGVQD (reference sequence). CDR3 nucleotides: TGCGCCAGCAGTGAGTCGATGCGCGGGATAGCGGGGATCCAAGAGACCCAGTACTTC. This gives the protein CASSESMRGIAGIQETQYF.

Written as DNA, the CDR3 is TGTGCCAGTAGTTCATCCATTTCCAGGGGAGGCTACACCTTC. Translation gives CASSSSISRGGYTF. The chain uses TRBV19 and TRBJ1-2; tentatively, D is TRBD1 (6 bases). With 5 bases removed from V and 8 bases from J, the gap between germline ends came to 18 bases. The CDR3 runs 14 residues. The germline gives CDR1 LNHDA, CDR2 SQIVND (reference sequence).

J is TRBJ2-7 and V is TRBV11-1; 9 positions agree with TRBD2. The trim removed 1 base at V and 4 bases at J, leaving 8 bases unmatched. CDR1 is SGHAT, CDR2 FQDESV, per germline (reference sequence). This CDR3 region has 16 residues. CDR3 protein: CASSLEGAGLAYEQYF. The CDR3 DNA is TGTGCCAGCAGCTTAGAAGGGGCCGGACTAGCGTACGAGCAGTACTTC.

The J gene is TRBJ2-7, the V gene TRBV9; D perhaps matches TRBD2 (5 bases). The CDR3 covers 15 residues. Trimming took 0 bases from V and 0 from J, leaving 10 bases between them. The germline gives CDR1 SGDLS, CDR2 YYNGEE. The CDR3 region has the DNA TGTGCCAGCAGCGTAGGCGGGTCCTTCTCCTACGAGCAGTACTTC. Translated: CASSVGGSFSYEQYF.

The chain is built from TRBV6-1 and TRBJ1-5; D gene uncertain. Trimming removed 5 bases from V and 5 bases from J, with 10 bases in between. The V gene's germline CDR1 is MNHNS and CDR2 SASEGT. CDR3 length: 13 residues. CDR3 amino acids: CASSSSGDQPQHF. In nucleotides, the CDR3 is TGTGCCAGCAGTAGTAGCGGGGATCAGCCCCAGCATTTT.

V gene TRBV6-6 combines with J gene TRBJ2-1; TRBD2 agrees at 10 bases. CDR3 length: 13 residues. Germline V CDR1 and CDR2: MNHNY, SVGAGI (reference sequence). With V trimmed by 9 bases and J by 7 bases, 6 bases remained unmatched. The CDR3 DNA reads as TGTGCCAGTGGAGCGGGAGGGTGGAATGAGCAGTTCTTC. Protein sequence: CASGAGGWNEQFF.

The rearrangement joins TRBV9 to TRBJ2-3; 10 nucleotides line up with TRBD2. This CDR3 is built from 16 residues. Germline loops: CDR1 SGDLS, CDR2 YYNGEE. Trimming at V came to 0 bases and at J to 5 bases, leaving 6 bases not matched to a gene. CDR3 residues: CASSVGSSGSGDTQYF. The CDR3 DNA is TGTGCCAGCAGCGTAGGTTCTAGCGGGAGTGGAGATACGCAGTATTTT. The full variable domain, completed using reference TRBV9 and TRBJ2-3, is DSGVTQTPKHLITATGQRVTLRCSPRSGDLSVYWYQQSLDQGLQFLIQYYNGEERAKGNILERFSAQQFPDLHSELNLSSLELGDSALYFCASSVGSSGSGDTQYFGPGTRLTVL.

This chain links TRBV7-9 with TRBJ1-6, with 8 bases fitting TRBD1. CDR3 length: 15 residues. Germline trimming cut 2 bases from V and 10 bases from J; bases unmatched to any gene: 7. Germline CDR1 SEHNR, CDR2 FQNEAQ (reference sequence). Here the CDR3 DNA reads TGTGCCAGCAGCTTAAGTCAGGGGGCCGGATCACCCCTCCACTTT. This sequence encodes CASSLSQGAGSPLHF. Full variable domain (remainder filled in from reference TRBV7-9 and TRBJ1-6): DTGVSQNPRHKITKRGQNVTFRCDPISEHNRLYWYRQTLGQGPEFLTYFQNEAQLEKSRLLSDRFSAERPKGSFSTLEIQRTEQGDSAMYLCASSLSQGAGSPLHFGNGTRLTVT.